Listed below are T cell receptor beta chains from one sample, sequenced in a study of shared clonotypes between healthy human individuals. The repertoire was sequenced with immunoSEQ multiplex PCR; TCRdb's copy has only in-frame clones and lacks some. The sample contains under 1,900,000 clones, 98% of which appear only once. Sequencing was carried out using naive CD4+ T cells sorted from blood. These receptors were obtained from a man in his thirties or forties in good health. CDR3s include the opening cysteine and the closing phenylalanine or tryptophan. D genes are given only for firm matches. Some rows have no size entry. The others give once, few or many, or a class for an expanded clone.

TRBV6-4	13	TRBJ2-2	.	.	CASSRDETGELFF	TGTGCCAGCAGCAGGGACGAAACCGGGGAGCTGTTTTTT
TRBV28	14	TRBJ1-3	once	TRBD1	CASTLDRDGNTIYF	TGTGCCAGCACCCTCGACAGGGACGGAAACACCATATATTTT
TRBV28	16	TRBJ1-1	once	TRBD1	CASSLGQGLGSTEAFF	TGTGCCAGCAGTTTGGGACAGGGTTTAGGGAGCACTGAAGCTTTCTTT
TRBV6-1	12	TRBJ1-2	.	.	CASRKALYGYTF	TGTGCCAGCAGGAAGGCCCTCTATGGCTACACCTTC
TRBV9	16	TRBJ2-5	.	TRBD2	CASSASSGQYQETQYF	TGTGCCAGCAGCGCGTCTAGCGGGCAATATCAAGAGACCCAGTACTTC
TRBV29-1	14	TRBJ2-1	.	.	CSVRREGSYNEQFF	TGCAGCGTGAGGCGCGAGGGAAGCTACAATGAGCAGTTCTTC
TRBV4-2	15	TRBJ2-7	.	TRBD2	CASSQAERGLGEQYF	TGTGCCAGCAGCCAAGCCGAGCGGGGGCTGGGAGAGCAGTACTTC
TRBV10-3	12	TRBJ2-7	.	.	CAISGGIDEQYF	TGTGCCATCAGTGGGGGGATTGACGAGCAGTACTTC
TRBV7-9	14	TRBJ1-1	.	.	CASSLGGPFTEAFF	TGTGCCAGCAGCTTAGGGGGACCGTTCACTGAAGCTTTCTTT
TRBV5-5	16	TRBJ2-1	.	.	CASSLGPADSYNEQFF	TGTGCCAGCAGCTTGGGACCGGCAGATTCCTACAATGAGCAGTTCTTC
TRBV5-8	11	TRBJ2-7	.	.	CASSRSYEQYF	TGTGCCAGCAGTCGCTCCTACGAGCAGTACTTC
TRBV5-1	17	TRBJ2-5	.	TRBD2	CASSLDSGGPVEETQYF	TGCGCCAGCAGCTTGGATTCGGGAGGGCCGGTGGAGGAGACCCAGTACTTC
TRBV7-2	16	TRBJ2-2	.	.	CASSFPGTALTGELFF	TGTGCCAGCAGCTTCCCCGGGACCGCACTCACCGGGGAGCTGTTTTTT
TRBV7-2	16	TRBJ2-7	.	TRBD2	CASSLGFGTSLYEQYF	TGTGCCAGCAGCTTGGGATTCGGGACTAGCTTGTACGAGCAGTACTTC
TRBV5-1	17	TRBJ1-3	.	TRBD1	CASSHNQQQGIGNTIYF	TGCGCCAGCAGCCATAACCAACAACAGGGGATCGGAAACACCATATATTTT
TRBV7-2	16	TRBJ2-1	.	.	CASSLANLGGYNEQFF	TGTGCCAGCAGCTTAGCGAACCTTGGGGGTTACAATGAGCAGTTCTTC
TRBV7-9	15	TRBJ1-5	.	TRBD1	CASSSDREGLQPQHF	TGTGCCAGCAGCAGCGACAGGGAGGGACTTCAGCCCCAGCATTTT
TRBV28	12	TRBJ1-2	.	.	CASSSGDSGYTF	TGTGCCAGCAGTTCAGGGGACTCTGGCTACACCTTC
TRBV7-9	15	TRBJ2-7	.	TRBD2	CASSRPSGASYEQYF	TGTGCCAGCAGCAGACCTAGCGGAGCTTCCTACGAGCAGTACTTC
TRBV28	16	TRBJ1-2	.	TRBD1	CASSYPGQGVGYGYTF	TGTGCCAGCAGTTACCCGGGACAGGGAGTAGGGTATGGCTACACCTTC
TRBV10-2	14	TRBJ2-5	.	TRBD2	CASCEREGRETQYF	TGCGCCAGCTGTGAGCGGGAGGGCCGGGAGACCCAGTACTTC
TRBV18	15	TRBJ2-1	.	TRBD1	CASSQIGTAYNEQFF	TGTGCCAGCTCACAGATCGGGACAGCATACAATGAGCAGTTCTTC
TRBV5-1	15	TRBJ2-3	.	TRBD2	CASSSTGTTAGTQYF	TGCGCCAGCAGCTCTACCGGGACTACAGCTGGTACGCAGTATTTT
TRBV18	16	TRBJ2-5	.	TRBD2	CASSPPLAGGGKTQYF	TGTGCCAGCTCACCACCACTAGCGGGTGGGGGAAAGACCCAGTACTTC
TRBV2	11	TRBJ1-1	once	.	CASSEVTEAFF	TGTGCCAGCAGTGAGGTCACTGAAGCTTTCTTT
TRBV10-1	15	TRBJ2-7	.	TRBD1	CASSEPGTARREQYF	TGCGCCAGCAGTGAGCCCGGGACAGCCCGGAGGGAGCAGTACTTC
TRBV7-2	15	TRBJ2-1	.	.	CASSLVATNYNEQFF	TGTGCCAGCAGCTTAGTGGCAACAAACTACAATGAGCAGTTCTTC
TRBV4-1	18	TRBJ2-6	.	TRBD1	CASSQVRTGASGANVLTF	TGCGCCAGCAGCCAGGTGCGGACAGGAGCCTCTGGGGCCAACGTCCTGACTTTC
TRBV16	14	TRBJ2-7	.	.	CASSQIDAHHEQYF	TGTGCCAGCAGCCAAATCGACGCGCACCACGAGCAGTACTTC
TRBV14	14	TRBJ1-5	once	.	CASSQGPSGQPQHF	TGTGCCAGCAGCCAAGGACCAAGTGGGCAGCCCCAGCATTTT
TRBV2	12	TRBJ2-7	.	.	CASRRIFYEQYF	TGTGCCAGCAGGAGGATTTTCTACGAGCAGTACTTC
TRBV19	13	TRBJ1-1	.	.	CASQVLGDTEAFF	TGTGCCAGCCAAGTATTGGGGGACACTGAAGCTTTCTTT
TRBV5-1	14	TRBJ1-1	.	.	CASSLLFRETEAFF	TGCGCCAGCAGCTTGTTATTCAGGGAAACTGAAGCTTTCTTT
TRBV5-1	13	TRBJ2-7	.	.	CASSLGRGDEQYF	TGCGCCAGCAGCTTGGGCAGGGGTGACGAGCAGTACTTC
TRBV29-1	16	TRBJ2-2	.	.	CSVGYGDDYYTGELFF	TGCAGCGTTGGGTACGGCGACGACTACTACACCGGGGAGCTGTTTTTT
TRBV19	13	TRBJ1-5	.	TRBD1	CASTDRVSQPQHF	TGTGCCAGTACAGACAGGGTGAGCCAGCCCCAGCATTTT
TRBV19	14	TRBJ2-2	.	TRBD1	CASSRQGNTGELFF	TGTGCCAGTAGTAGACAGGGGAACACCGGGGAGCTGTTTTTT
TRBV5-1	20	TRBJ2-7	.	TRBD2	CASSYTLPGASGRGSGEQYF	TGCGCCAGCAGTTACACCCTTCCGGGGGCTAGCGGGAGAGGGTCCGGCGAGCAGTACTTC
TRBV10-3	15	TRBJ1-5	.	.	CAISESLAGDQPQHF	TGTGCCATCAGTGAGTCGCTGGCAGGGGATCAGCCCCAGCATTTT
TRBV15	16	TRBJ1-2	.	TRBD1	CATSSPGQGNNYGYTF	TGTGCCACCAGCAGCCCCGGACAGGGGAACAACTATGGCTACACCTTC
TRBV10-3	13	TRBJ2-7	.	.	CAIGGHGVYEQYF	TGTGCCATCGGGGGACACGGCGTCTACGAGCAGTACTTC
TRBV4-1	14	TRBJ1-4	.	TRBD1	CASSPDRFNEKLFF	TGCGCCAGCAGCCCGGACAGGTTTAATGAAAAACTGTTTTTT
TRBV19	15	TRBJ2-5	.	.	CASSIEGGYQETQYF	TGTGCCAGTAGTATAGAAGGGGGTTACCAAGAGACCCAGTACTTC
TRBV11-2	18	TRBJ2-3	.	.	CASSLAAWRGHPPDTQYF	TGTGCCAGCAGCTTAGCGGCGTGGAGGGGCCACCCCCCAGATACGCAGTATTTT
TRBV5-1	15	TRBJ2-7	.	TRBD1	CASSLTGGLIYEQYF	TGCGCCAGCAGCCTTACAGGGGGTTTGATATACGAGCAGTACTTC
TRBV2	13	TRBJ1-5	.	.	CASTQGGYQPQHF	TGTGCCAGCACGCAAGGGGGTTATCAGCCCCAGCATTTT
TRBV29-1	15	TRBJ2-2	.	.	CSVGLGQINTGELFF	TGCAGCGTTGGTCTCGGACAGATCAACACCGGGGAGCTGTTTTTT
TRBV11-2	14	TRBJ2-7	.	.	CASSFVLGSYEQYF	TGTGCCAGCAGCTTCGTCCTAGGTTCCTACGAGCAGTACTTC
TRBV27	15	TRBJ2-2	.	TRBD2	CASSPGREVTGELFF	TGTGCCAGCAGTCCGGGGCGGGAGGTCACCGGGGAGCTGTTTTTT
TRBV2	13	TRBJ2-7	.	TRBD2	CASSERLAVEQYF	TGTGCCAGCAGCGAACGACTAGCGGTCGAGCAGTACTTC
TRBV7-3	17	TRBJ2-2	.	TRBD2	CASSLGTSGRFTGELFF	TGTGCCAGCAGCTTGGGAACTAGCGGGAGATTTACCGGGGAGCTGTTTTTT
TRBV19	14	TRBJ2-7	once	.	CASASGSISYEQYF	TGTGCCAGTGCCTCAGGGAGTATCTCCTACGAGCAGTACTTC